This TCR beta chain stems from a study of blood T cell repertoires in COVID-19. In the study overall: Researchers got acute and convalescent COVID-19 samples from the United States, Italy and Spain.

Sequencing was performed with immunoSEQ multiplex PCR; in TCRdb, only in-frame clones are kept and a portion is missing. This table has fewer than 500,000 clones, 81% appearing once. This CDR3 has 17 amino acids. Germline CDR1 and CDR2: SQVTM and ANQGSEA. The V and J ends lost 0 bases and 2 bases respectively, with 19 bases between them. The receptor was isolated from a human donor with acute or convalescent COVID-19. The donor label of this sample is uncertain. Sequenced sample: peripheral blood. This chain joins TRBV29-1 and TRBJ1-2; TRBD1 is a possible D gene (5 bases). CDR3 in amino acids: CSVEEALGPRGNYGYTF. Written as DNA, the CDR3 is TGCAGCGTTGAAGAGGCTCTAGGTCCCCGGGGGAACTATGGCTACACCTTC.